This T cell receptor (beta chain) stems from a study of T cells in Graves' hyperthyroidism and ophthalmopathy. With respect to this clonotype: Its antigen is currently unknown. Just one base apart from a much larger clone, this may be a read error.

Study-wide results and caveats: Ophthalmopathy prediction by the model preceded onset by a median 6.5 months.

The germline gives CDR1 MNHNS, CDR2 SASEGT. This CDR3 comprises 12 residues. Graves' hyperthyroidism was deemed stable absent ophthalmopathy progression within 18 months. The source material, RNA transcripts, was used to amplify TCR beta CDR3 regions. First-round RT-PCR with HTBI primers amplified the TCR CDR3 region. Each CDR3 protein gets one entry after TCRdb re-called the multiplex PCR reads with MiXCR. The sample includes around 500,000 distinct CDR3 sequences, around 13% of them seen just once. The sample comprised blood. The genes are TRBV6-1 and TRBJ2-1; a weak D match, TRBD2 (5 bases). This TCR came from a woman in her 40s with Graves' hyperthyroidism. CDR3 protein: CAGSDTRGEQFF. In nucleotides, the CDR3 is TGTGCCGGCAGTGATACCAGAGGGGAGCAGTTCTTC.